The rows below give T cell receptor beta chains drawn from one sample of a study of CD8+ T cells in alopecia areata. Assay used: immunoSEQ multiplex PCR; TCRdb lists only in-frame clones, some missing. Of 140,000 to 150,000 clones in the sample, 54% are singletons; the top ten hold roughly 15%. The specimen comprised CD8+ T cells sorted from blood, sampled at week 4, from a patient treated with tofacitinib. These receptors all stem from a human donor with alopecia areata. CDR3s include the opening cysteine and the closing phenylalanine or tryptophan. The D gene is left open where the match is weak. A clone size is listed for some rows: how often the clone was seen (once, few, many), or a class if it is expanded.

TRBV27	TRBD1	TRBJ2-7	.	CASSFIGTAYEQYF	TGTGCCAGCAGTTTTATTGGGACAGCATACGAGCAGTACTTC
TRBV5-6	TRBD1	TRBJ2-3	once	CASSYAGTGGTDTQYF	TGTGCCAGCAGCTACGCCGGGACAGGGGGCACAGATACGCAGTATTTT
TRBV9	.	TRBJ1-2	once	CASSVGGRHSLYGYTF	TGTGCCAGCAGCGTAGGAGGCAGGCACAGCCTCTATGGCTACACCTTC
TRBV4-2	.	TRBJ1-2	.	CASSQDREVDGYTF	TGTGCCAGCAGCCAAGACAGGGAGGTGGATGGCTACACCTTC
TRBV27	.	TRBJ1-6	few	CASSFRGANSPLHF	TGTGCCAGCAGTTTCCGAGGGGCGAATTCACCCCTCCACTTT
TRBV30	.	TRBJ2-7	.	CAWTSWTEAYEQYF	TGTGCCTGGACGTCGTGGACCGAGGCCTACGAGCAGTACTTC
TRBV6-1	.	TRBJ1-1	.	CASTLGGNTEAFF	TGTGCCAGCACCCTTGGGGGGAACACTGAAGCTTTCTTT
TRBV30	.	TRBJ2-3	.	CAWSWGPNSADTQYF	TGTGCCTGGAGTTGGGGCCCTAATAGCGCAGATACGCAGTATTTT
TRBV13	TRBD2	TRBJ2-2	.	CASSPMGLAGNTGELFF	TGTGCCAGCAGCCCGATGGGACTAGCGGGGAACACCGGGGAGCTGTTTTTT
TRBV6-1	.	TRBJ1-1	.	CASMTAFF	TGTGCCAGCATGACGGCTTTCTTT
TRBV27	.	TRBJ2-1	once	CASSLRGVLYNEQFF	TGTGCCAGCAGTTTAAGAGGGGTCCTTTACAATGAGCAGTTCTTC
TRBV15	.	TRBJ2-5	few	CATSYGLQETQYF	TGTGCCACCAGCTACGGACTACAAGAGACCCAGTACTTC
TRBV29-1	.	TRBJ2-7	few	CSVRGANEQYF	TGCAGCGTTAGAGGGGCCAACGAGCAGTACTTC
TRBV7-8	.	TRBJ1-2	.	CASSLGVPYGYTF	TGTGCCAGCAGCCTAGGGGTCCCCTATGGCTACACCTTC
TRBV29-1	TRBD1	TRBJ1-2	few	CSVERGQGAYGYTF	TGCAGCGTCGAGCGTGGCCAGGGGGCCTATGGCTACACCTTC
TRBV7-6	TRBD1	TRBJ2-3	.	CASSPLPRYRGRGDTQYF	TGTGCCAGCAGCCCTCTCCCTCGATACAGGGGGCGCGGAGATACGCAGTATTTT
TRBV9	TRBD1	TRBJ2-1	.	CASSVGQGIWDEQFF	TGTGCCAGCAGCGTAGGACAGGGAATTTGGGATGAGCAGTTCTTC
TRBV2	TRBD2	TRBJ2-1	.	CASSYLPGLAGVSSYNEQFF	TGTGCCAGCAGTTACCTCCCGGGACTAGCGGGGGTTAGCTCCTACAATGAGCAGTTCTTC
TRBV5-8	.	TRBJ2-5	.	CASSLALETQYF	TGTGCCAGCAGCTTGGCTCTTGAGACCCAGTACTTC
TRBV6-5	.	TRBJ2-3	.	CASSYGGASTDTQYF	TGTGCCAGCAGTTACGGTGGAGCTAGCACAGATACGCAGTATTTT
TRBV2	.	TRBJ1-2	.	CASNWRDHPNYGYTF	TGTGCCAGCAACTGGCGGGACCACCCGAACTATGGCTACACCTTC
TRBV11-2	.	TRBJ2-5	.	CASSLESRETQYF	TGTGCCAGCAGCTTAGAATCGCGGGAGACCCAGTACTTC
TRBV29-1	TRBD1	TRBJ1-5	.	CSVQTGEKPQHF	TGCAGCGTCCAGACAGGGGAGAAGCCCCAGCATTTT
TRBV9	.	TRBJ1-2	.	CASSATENYGYTF	TGTGCCAGCAGCGCCACAGAGAACTATGGCTACACCTTC
TRBV14	.	TRBJ1-3	few	CASSPSLRIWTAGNTIYF	TGTGCCAGCAGCCCCTCTTTACGCATTTGGACGGCCGGAAACACCATATATTTT
TRBV5-4	.	TRBJ1-1	.	CASSRGADTEAFF	TGTGCCAGCAGCCGGGGGGCCGACACTGAAGCTTTCTTT
TRBV4-3	TRBD1	TRBJ2-6	once	CASSQEGTGDAGANVLTF	TGCGCCAGCAGCCAAGAAGGGACAGGGGACGCTGGGGCCAACGTCCTGACTTTC
TRBV30	.	TRBJ1-5	.	CASSNSVNQPQHF	TGTGCCTCTTCGAACAGCGTCAATCAGCCCCAGCATTTT
TRBV25-1	.	TRBJ2-2	.	CASSESGSTGELFF	TGTGCCAGCAGTGAATCCGGGTCCACCGGGGAGCTGTTTTTT
TRBV2	.	TRBJ2-2	.	CASTTSQGNTGELFF	TGTGCCAGCACCACTTCTCAGGGAAACACCGGGGAGCTGTTTTTT
TRBV6-5	.	TRBJ2-7	.	CASSYRLPPRAEQYF	TGTGCCAGCAGTTACAGGCTGCCCCCTAGAGCCGAGCAGTACTTC
TRBV2	TRBD1	TRBJ2-1	.	CARGTGMIYNEQFF	TGTGCCAGGGGGACAGGGATGATCTACAATGAGCAGTTCTTC
TRBV6-5	.	TRBJ2-7	.	CASSYSTNTDYEQYF	TGTGCCAGCAGTTACTCTACGAACACGGACTACGAGCAGTACTTC
TRBV5-1	TRBD1	TRBJ2-7	.	CASSWGTGYEQYF	TGCGCCAGCAGCTGGGGGACAGGATACGAGCAGTACTTC
TRBV30	TRBD1	TRBJ1-5	.	CAWSGDRVDQPQHF	TGTGCCTGGAGTGGGGACAGGGTAGATCAGCCCCAGCATTTT
TRBV6-5	.	TRBJ2-3	.	CASSYSRGGGTDTQYF	TGTGCCAGCAGTTACTCCCGAGGGGGGGGCACAGATACGCAGTATTTT
TRBV6-5	TRBD1	TRBJ2-5	.	CASSYDRDQETQYF	TGTGCCAGCAGTTACGACAGGGACCAAGAGACCCAGTACTTC
TRBV9	.	TRBJ1-5	.	CASSEGWDNNQPQHF	TGTGCCAGCAGCGAAGGTTGGGACAACAATCAGCCCCAGCATTTT
TRBV4-1	TRBD1	TRBJ1-2	.	CASSQAGGAGYTF	TGCGCCAGCAGCCAGGCAGGGGGGGCTGGCTACACCTTC
TRBV2	TRBD2	TRBJ2-7	once	CASSVAGATYEQYF	TGTGCCAGCAGCGTAGCGGGGGCTACCTACGAGCAGTACTTC
TRBV2	.	TRBJ2-2	.	CASRTGGELFF	TGTGCCAGCAGGACAGGCGGGGAGCTGTTTTTT
TRBV5-6	.	TRBJ1-2	.	CASSYTSGSGYTF	TGTGCCAGCAGCTACACCAGTGGGTCGGGCTACACCTTC
TRBV29-1	TRBD1	TRBJ1-2	.	CSVERVEGAVGYTF	TGCAGCGTTGAAAGGGTGGAGGGGGCGGTTGGCTACACCTTC
TRBV13	.	TRBJ2-5	.	CASSPQNRQETQYF	TGTGCCAGCAGCCCCCAGAACCGCCAAGAGACCCAGTACTTC
TRBV5-4	.	TRBJ1-4	.	CASSFSNEKLFF	TGTGCCAGCAGCTTCTCTAATGAAAAACTGTTTTTT
TRBV7-9	.	TRBJ1-1	.	CASSSTGGSSITEAFF	TGTGCCAGCAGTTCTACCGGGGGCAGTTCTATCACTGAAGCTTTCTTT
TRBV27	TRBD2	TRBJ2-5	.	CASSNIAGVHQETQYF	TGTGCCAGCAGTAACATAGCGGGGGTGCACCAAGAGACCCAGTACTTC
TRBV7-3	.	TRBJ1-1	medium-sized	CASSPGLLGTEAFF	TGTGCCAGCAGTCCAGGGTTGTTAGGCACTGAAGCTTTCTTT
TRBV6-5	.	TRBJ2-1	.	CASSYSSPLSEQFF	TGTGCCAGCAGTTACTCGTCACCATTGAGTGAGCAGTTCTTC
TRBV6-6	TRBD1	TRBJ2-1	.	CASLPGQGVQQFF	TGTGCCAGCCTACCTGGACAGGGAGTCCAGCAGTTCTTC
TRBV29-1	.	TRBJ1-2	few	CSAGTVNYGYTF	TGCAGCGCCGGGACGGTTAACTATGGCTACACCTTC
TRBV2	.	TRBJ1-1	once	CASSDREGNTEAFF	TGTGCCAGCAGTGACCGGGAAGGAAACACTGAAGCTTTCTTT
TRBV29-1	.	TRBJ2-1	few	CSVPRTESSYNEQFF	TGCAGCGTTCCCCGGACGGAGAGCTCCTACAATGAGCAGTTCTTC
TRBV27	.	TRBJ1-2	.	CASSSQDNYGYTF	TGTGCCAGCAGTTCACAGGACAACTATGGCTACACCTTC
TRBV29-1	.	TRBJ2-2	.	CSVESGRTGELFF	TGCAGCGTTGAATCGGGCAGGACCGGGGAGCTGTTTTTT
TRBV19	TRBD1	TRBJ2-7	few	CAWTGGYEQYF	TGTGCCTGGACAGGGGGCTACGAGCAGTACTTC
TRBV30	.	TRBJ1-5	few	CAWRVGEGNQPQHF	TGTGCCTGGAGAGTGGGGGAAGGTAATCAGCCCCAGCATTTT
TRBV5-6	TRBD1	TRBJ1-2	.	CASSSGQNYGYTF	TGTGCCAGCAGCTCGGGACAGAACTATGGCTACACCTTC
TRBV27	.	TRBJ1-2	many	CASSAWGGDGYTF	TGTGCCAGCAGTGCCTGGGGAGGGGATGGCTACACCTTC